These 18 T cell receptor beta chains were sequenced from one sample in a study of blood T cell repertoires in COVID-19. This table comes from immunoSEQ multiplex PCR, and its TCRdb copy is limited to in-frame clones, with some not included. The sample yields a few hundred thousand clones, about four fifths seen once. Material for sequencing was peripheral blood. Source of these receptors: a man aged 50-60 years with active or convalescent COVID-19.

The genes are TRBV9 and TRBJ2-2, with a tentative D call TRBD2 (5 bases). The germline V gene has CDR1 SGDLS and CDR2 YYNGEE. This CDR3 is 15 amino acids long. Trimming cost V 4 bases and J 7 bases, with 17 bases left between them. CDR3 sequence reads: CASSSVGSAGGELFF. Here the CDR3 DNA reads TGTGCCAGCAGCTCCGTTGGCTCCGCGGGCGGGGAGCTGTTTTTT. The full variable domain, rest sourced from reference TRBV9 and TRBJ2-2, is DSGVTQTPKHLITATGQRVTLRCSPRSGDLSVYWYQQSLDQGLQFLIQYYNGEERAKGNILERFSAQQFPDLHSELNLSSLELGDSALYFCASSSVGSAGGELFFGEGSRLTVL.

The gene calls are TRBV6-6 and TRBJ1-1; D gene uncertain. CDR3 length equals 12 residues. CDR1 is MNHNY, CDR2 SVGAGI, per germline (reference sequence). V lost 0 bases and J lost 5, with 4 bases in between. The CDR3 DNA sequence: TGTGCCAGCAGTTACTCCATGACTGAAGCTTTCTTT. Encoded protein: CASSYSMTEAFF.

The chain employs TRBV13 and TRBJ2-5, with 8 positions matching TRBD1. With V trimmed by 4 bases and J by 4 bases, 14 bases remained unmatched. The CDR3 loop spans 17 amino acids. The germline V gene encodes CDR1 PRHDT and CDR2 FYEKMQ (reference sequence). The CDR3 sequence: CASSSSLQGAAGETQYF. In nucleotides, the CDR3 is TGTGCCAGCAGCTCCTCACTCCAGGGGGCAGCGGGAGAGACCCAGTACTTC.

The DNA for the CDR3 is TGTGCCAGCAGTGAATGGATGGCTAGCGGGAGCACAGATACGCAGTATTTT. This encodes CASSEWMASGSTDTQYF. This sequence joins TRBV2 and TRBJ2-3, with TRBD2 matching 8 bases. This CDR3 has 17 residues. Losses at the gene ends were 2 bases for V and 0 bases for J; bases not matched to a gene: 7. Germline-derived CDR1 and CDR2 are SNHLY and FYNNEI.

In this sample, this clone turned up a few times. This chain connects TRBV30 to TRBJ1-2, with D unclear. In germline, CDR1 is GTSNPN, CDR2 SVGIG (reference sequence). The ends were cut back, 5 bases at V and 7 bases at J, with 20 bases in the middle. This CDR3 has 14 residues. CDR3 sequence reads: CAWAASGWSGGYTF. The CDR3 nucleotides read TGTGCCTGGGCTGCCAGCGGGTGGTCAGGTGGCTACACCTTC.

This chain uses TRBV11-2 with TRBJ2-7; D gene uncertain. Trimming stripped 1 base from V and 1 base from J, with 5 bases between. CDR3 length: 13 residues. Per the germline V gene, CDR1 is SGHAT and CDR2 is FQNNGV. The CDR3 spells CASSLGRSYEQYF. CDR3 nucleotides: TGTGCCAGCAGCTTAGGCAGATCCTACGAGCAGTACTTC.

This chain uses TRBV27 with TRBJ2-3, with D uncertain. Per the germline V gene, CDR1 is MNHEY and CDR2 is SMNVEV (reference sequence). This CDR3 comprises 14 residues. V was trimmed by 2 bases and J by 10 bases, leaving 16 bases between them. The CDR3 DNA reads as TGTGCCAGCAGTTTACTCGTCTCCGAGTTACCGCAGTATTTT. This encodes CASSLLVSELPQYF.

The chain links TRBV6-5 to TRBJ2-5; D is ambiguous. The germline V and J ends were trimmed by 7 bases and 5 bases, with 14 bases remaining between them. In germline, CDR1 is MNHEY, CDR2 SVGAGI. The CDR3 loop spans 13 amino acids. The CDR3 sequence is CASNVQVGETQYF. CDR3 DNA sequence: TGTGCCAGCAATGTTCAGGTTGGGGAGACCCAGTACTTC.

This sequence joins TRBV7-2 and TRBJ2-3; tentative D call: TRBD1 (5 bases). This CDR3 has 16 amino acids. Trimming pared 2 bases from V and 5 bases from J, leaving 17 bases between. Per germline, CDR1 SGHTA and CDR2 FQGNSA. The CDR3 here is CASSLLTPRVRDTQYF. The CDR3 nucleotides read TGTGCCAGCAGCTTATTAACCCCCAGGGTGAGAGATACGCAGTATTTT.

V gene TRBV3-1 (or the pseudogene TRBV3-2) combines with J gene TRBJ1-1; 8 positions match TRBD1. Per the germline V gene, CDR1 is LGHDT and CDR2 is YNNKEL (reference sequence). The CDR3 runs to 16 residues. Trimming at V came to 1 base and at J to 2 bases, leaving 6 bases not matched to a gene. The CDR3 DNA reads TGTGCCAGCAGCCAAGGGACAGGGTACGGAAACACTGAAGCTTTCTTT. This gives the protein CASSQGTGYGNTEAFF.

The gene calls are TRBV9 and TRBJ1-2, with TRBD1 matching over 9 bases. The CDR3 is 17 residues long. Trimming cost V 1 base and J 10 bases; bases outside gene matches: 17. The germline V gene has CDR1 SGDLS and CDR2 YYNGEE. The CDR3 bases are TGTGCCAGCAGCGTATATTTGAGCACCCGGGACAGGGTTTCCTACACCTTC. Encoded protein: CASSVYLSTRDRVSYTF.

The V call is TRBV7-9, the J call TRBJ2-7; perhaps TRBD1 as D (6 bases). Trimming removed 1 base at V and 6 bases at J, with 19 bases between. Germline V gene data show CDR1 as SEHNR and CDR2 as FQNEAQ (reference sequence). The CDR3 runs 16 residues. This CDR3 is CASSLGWGQGLSEQYF. CDR3 DNA: TGTGCCAGCAGCTTAGGGTGGGGTCAGGGGTTAAGCGAGCAGTACTTC. Variable domain in full (rest from reference TRBV7-9 and TRBJ2-7): DTGVSQNPRHKITKRGQNVTFRCDPISEHNRLYWYRQTLGQGPEFLTYFQNEAQLEKSRLLSDRFSAERPKGSFSTLEIQRTEQGDSAMYLCASSLGWGQGLSEQYFGPGTRLTVT.

The gene calls are TRBV28 and TRBJ2-2; no reliable D call. The ends were cut back, 9 bases at V and 1 base at J, with 6 bases in the middle. The CDR3 length is 12 residues. Germline V lookup: CDR1 MDHEN, CDR2 SYDVKM. The CDR3 sequence is CASSGNTGELFF. CDR3 in DNA: TGTGCCAGTTCAGGGAACACCGGGGAGCTGTTTTTT.

A note on this clone: The junction departs from germline at one end; a sequencing error may be responsible. V gene TRBV10-1 combines with J gene TRBJ1-1; D is unresolved. Germline CDR1 reads WNHNN; CDR2 reads SYGVQD (reference sequence). The CDR3 is 15 amino acids. CDR3 in amino acids: CASSESVIGNTEAFF. The DNA of the CDR3 is TGCGCCAGCAGCGAGTCTGTGATCGGGAACACTGAAGCTTTCTTT.

The J gene is TRBJ1-1, the V gene TRBV12-3 or TRBV12-4, with 8 positions matching TRBD1. Trimming cost V 4 bases and J 4 bases; bases outside gene matches: 2. CDR3 size: 13 residues. For the CDR3, the DNA is TGTGCCAGCAGTTCGACAGGGGCCACTGAAGCTTTCTTT. Protein sequence: CASSSTGATEAFF.

V is TRBV5-6 and J is TRBJ2-3; tentatively, D is TRBD2 (5 bases). The CDR3 has 17 amino acids. Germline V gives CDR1 SGHDT, CDR2 YYEEEE. The ends were cut back, 4 bases at V and 3 bases at J, with 21 bases in the middle. Written as DNA, the CDR3 is TGTGCCAGCAGCAGGACGGACTCTCCACTGGTAACAGATACGCAGTATTTT. Translation: CASSRTDSPLVTDTQYF.

This clone was seen a handful of times. This rearrangement joins TRBV2 to TRBJ1-1; 8 nucleotides line up with TRBD1. CDR3 length equals 14 residues. Looked up from germline, CDR1 is SNHLY and CDR2 is FYNNEI. With V trimmed by 6 bases and J by 5 bases, 8 bases remained unmatched. The DNA for the CDR3 is TGTGCCAGCAGGCGTATCACAGGGGGAACTGAAGCTTTCTTT. This encodes CASRRITGGTEAFF.

The chain carries TRBV3-1 (or the pseudogene TRBV3-2) and TRBJ2-7, with TRBD2 matching 11 bases. There are 13 residues in the CDR3. J lost 3 bases, V lost 8 bases, and 3 bases had no gene match. Germline V gives CDR1 LGHDT, CDR2 YNNKEL (reference sequence). The CDR3 sequence: CASETSGNYEQYF. CDR3 in DNA: TGTGCCAGCGAGACTAGCGGGAACTACGAGCAGTACTTC.